One and the same sample provided the 10 T cell receptor beta chains below, sequenced in a study of vaccination and CD4 T cells after COVID-19. Noted treatment: approximately 10-day PBMC culture with coronavirus spike peptide pools or control peptides (ViraFEST assay). Once obtained from cultured CD4+ T cells, the DNA was sequenced using the Oncomine TCR Beta short-read assay. Each CDR3 protein gets one entry after TCRdb re-called the PCR reads with MiXCR. The repertoire holds approximately 12,000 distinct CDR3 sequences, with 38% as singletons. These receptors' antigens are unknown. Sequencing was done on a sample of cultured CD4+ T cells from blood. Receptors originate from a human donor with COVID-19.

In its sample, this clonotype was seen a few times. As DNA, the CDR3 is TGTGCCAGCAGTCCTAGGGTTTTCTATAGGACTGAAGCTTTCTTT. Its protein product is CASSPRVFYRTEAFF. This rearrangement joins TRBV6-1 to TRBJ1-1; D remains ambiguous. The CDR3 is 15 residues long. Trimming left V 5 bases short and J 5 bases short, with 18 bases between. Germline V lookup: CDR1 MNHNS, CDR2 SASEGT.

The V gene is TRBV7-2, the J gene TRBJ1-2; TRBD1 matches 7 bases. The ends lost 5 bases at V and 6 bases at J; junction bases unmatched: 12. The CDR3 is made up of 15 amino acids. Germline V gene sequence: CDR1 SGHTA, CDR2 FQGNSA. The DNA for the CDR3 is TGTGCCAGCAGCAAGAGGGGGCAGACCGGGCATGGCTACACCTTC. Translation gives CASSKRGQTGHGYTF.

The chain couples TRBV25-1 to TRBJ2-5; D not certain. The germline V and J ends were trimmed by 8 bases and 3 bases, with 4 bases remaining between them. The CDR3 consists of 10 residues. Germline V gene lookup returns CDR1 MGHDK and CDR2 SYGVNS. CDR3 sequence: CASREETQYF. The CDR3 DNA follows: TGTGCCAGCCGGGAAGAGACCCAGTACTTC. Full variable domain (rest looked up from reference TRBV25-1 and TRBJ2-5): EADIYQTPRYLVIGTGKKITLECSQTMGHDKMYWYQQDPGMELHLIHYSYGVNSTEKGDLSSESTVSRIRTEHFPLTLESARPSHTSQYLCASREETQYFGPGTRLLVL.

The rearrangement uses TRBV20-1 and TRBJ2-5; 10 positions agree with TRBD1. The CDR3 is 14 amino acids. Germline lookup yields CDR1 DFQATT and CDR2 SNEGSKA (reference sequence). V shed 1 base, J shed 5 bases, and the junction held 4 bases outside the gene matches. DNA for the CDR3: TGCAGTGCTAGAGCGGGACAGGGGAGGGAGACCCAGTACTTC. It translates to CSARAGQGRETQYF.

This sequence joins TRBV6-2 or TRBV6-3 and TRBJ1-2; D not resolved. This CDR3 has 13 amino acids. Deletions cut 5 bases from V and 9 bases from J, with 16 bases between. Germline-derived CDR1 and CDR2 are MNHEY and SVGEGT. The CDR3 DNA reads TGTGCCAGCAGTCCTAAACCTCGCGACAGCTACACCTTC. Residues: CASSPKPRDSYTF.

This chain's CDR3 is CASSLDLALGRTSGLMDTQYF. CDR3 sequence (DNA): TGTGCCAGCAGCTTAGATCTGGCGTTGGGGAGGACTAGCGGTCTTATGGATACGCAGTATTTT. V and J are TRBV11-3 and TRBJ2-3; the match to TRBD2 covers 10 bases. The germline gives CDR1 SGHNT, CDR2 YENEEA. Trimming cost V 0 bases and J 6 bases; bases outside gene matches: 21. The CDR3 is 21 residues long.

The chain is built from TRBV28 and TRBJ1-2; D gene unclear. V was cut by 2 bases and J by 5 bases, with 12 bases left in between. Looked up from germline, CDR1 is MDHEN and CDR2 is SYDVKM. The CDR3 runs 14 residues. The chain's CDR3 is CASSLTRSGYGYTF. CDR3 in DNA: TGTGCCAGCAGTTTAACCCGGTCAGGTTATGGCTACACCTTC.

This clonotype is classed as medium-sized. The CDR3 reads CASGPPSSYNSPLHF. The CDR3 region has the DNA TGTGCCAGCGGGCCCCCGAGCTCCTATAATTCACCCCTCCACTTT. This chain connects TRBV2 to TRBJ1-6; D gene unclear. The CDR3 runs 15 residues. Germline V gene data show CDR1 as SNHLY and CDR2 as FYNNEI. V was clipped by 8 bases and J by 0 bases, with 11 bases between them. The complete variable domain, with remaining parts taken from reference TRBV2 and TRBJ1-6, reads EPEVTQTPSHQVTQMGQEVILRCVPISNHLYFYWYRQILGQKVEFLVSFYNNEISEKSEIFDDQFSVERPDGSNFTLKIRSTKLEDSAMYFCASGPPSSYNSPLHFGNGTRLTVT.

This clonotype has only a few counts. The chain carries TRBV20-1 and TRBJ2-3, with D perhaps TRBD2 (6 bases). V dropped 3 bases and J dropped 1 base, with 11 bases sitting between them. The CDR3 spans 14 residues. The V gene's germline CDR1 is DFQATT and CDR2 SNEGSKA (reference sequence). CDR3 protein: CSASPRGRTDTQYF. CDR3 bases: TGCAGTGCTAGCCCGCGGGGACGCACAGATACGCAGTATTTT.

This clonotype was detected a few times. The chain carries TRBV12-3 or TRBV12-4 and TRBJ1-6; no firm D call. There are 14 residues in the CDR3. Trimming took off 3 bases at V and 6 bases at J, with 9 bases between the two ends. The CDR3 here is CASSFSYPNSPLHF. CDR3 nucleotides: TGTGCCAGCAGTTTTTCATACCCTAATTCACCCCTCCACTTT.